Described below is a single T cell receptor (beta chain) sequence and its context. TCR beta sequencing covered blood CD8+ and CD4+ T cells. Relapsing-remitting disease, either stable or active, was present in the multiple sclerosis controls, who were treatment-naive patients. This specimen comes from a study of CD8 T cells in Susac syndrome. The authors reverse transcribed about 0.5 to 1 ug RNA with random hexamers. Amplification of TCR beta CDR3 used immunoSEQ multiplex PCR across 54 Vbeta and 13 Jbeta. Using its own MiXCR run on the immunoSEQ multiplex PCR reads, TCRdb lists one record per CDR3 protein. The top ten clones hold around 0.07% of a sample with about 300,000 distinct CDR3 sequences, about 90% of them seen once. Sequenced sample: CD4+ T cells from PBMCs. This receptor was obtained from a human donor with multiple sclerosis.

The CDR3 here is CASSGGSGLAGIYNEQFF. In DNA, the CDR3 is TGTGCCAGTAGTGGTGGTAGTGGGCTAGCGGGAATCTACAATGAGCAGTTCTTC. The chain recombines TRBV19 with TRBJ2-1, with 9 positions matching TRBD2. Germline loops: CDR1 LNHDA, CDR2 SQIVND (reference sequence). Germline trimming cut 5 bases from V and 3 bases from J; bases unmatched to any gene: 14. There are 18 residues in the CDR3.